Below are 8 T cell receptor beta chains sequenced from a single sample in a study of CD8+ T cells in alopecia areata. Treatment noted: oral pan-JAK inhibitor, 5-10 mg twice daily. cDNA prepared by RNA extraction and subsequent reverse transcription served as the template for sequencing. Sequencing used immunoSEQ multiplex PCR; TCRdb keeps in-frame clones, though not all of them. The sample holds roughly 200,000 clones, about three fifths seen once. The source material was CD4+ T cells sorted from blood, sampled at week 4, from a patient treated with tofacitinib. Receptors originate from a human donor with alopecia areata.

The chain uses TRBV11-2 and TRBJ2-3, with TRBD2 identical over 15 bases. V shed 3 bases and J 2 bases; nucleotides not matched to a gene: 3. The length of the CDR3 is 17 residues. Germline loops: CDR1 SGHAT, CDR2 FQNNGV. As DNA, the CDR3 is TGTGCCAGCAGCTTGGGGACTAGCGGGGGGTCCACAGATACGCAGTATTTT. It translates to CASSLGTSGGSTDTQYF.

This clone was detected only a few times. V is TRBV29-1 and J is TRBJ2-3, with 9 nucleotides matching TRBD1. The V gene's germline CDR1 is SQVTM and CDR2 ANQGSEA. The CDR3 spans 14 residues. V was pared by 4 bases and J by 2 bases, with 4 bases of the junction left unmatched. CDR3 sequence: CSVGGQGYTDTQYF. CDR3 nucleotide sequence: TGCAGCGTTGGGGGACAGGGATACACAGATACGCAGTATTTT.

The sample holds a few counts of this clone. The chain employs TRBV30 and TRBJ1-2, with D perhaps TRBD1 (6 bases). Trimming removed 3 bases at V and 4 bases at J, with 9 bases between. There are 12 residues in the CDR3. The germline V gene encodes CDR1 GTSNPN and CDR2 SVGIG (reference sequence). This CDR3 reads CAWRMTGYGYTF. The CDR3, as DNA: TGTGCCTGGAGGATGACAGGCTATGGCTACACCTTC. The full variable domain, rest sourced from reference TRBV30 and TRBJ1-2, is SQTIHQWPATLVQPVGSPLSLECTVEGTSNPNLYWYRQAAGRGLQLLFYSVGIGQISSEVPQNLSASRPQDRQFILSSKKLLLSDSGFYLCAWRMTGYGYTFGSGTRLTVV.

This clone was found a few times. The rearrangement uses TRBV5-1 and TRBJ2-3, with 7 bases fitting TRBD2. Trimming removed 0 bases from V and 3 bases from J; junction bases left unmatched: 4. The germline gives CDR1 SGHRS, CDR2 YFSETQ. The CDR3 runs 15 residues. The CDR3 DNA reads as TGCGCCAGCAGCTTGGATCCAGCGGGGACAGATACGCAGTATTTT. Amino acids: CASSLDPAGTDTQYF.

The J gene is TRBJ2-1, the V gene TRBV19; 13 bases are a match to TRBD2. Germline CDR1 LNHDA, CDR2 SQIVND (reference sequence). The CDR3 has 15 residues. Unmatched junction bases numbered 6, after V lost 6 bases and J lost 7 bases. In nucleotides, the CDR3 is TGTGCCAGTAGCATCCCGGGACTAGCGGGAAATGAGCAGTTCTTC. It encodes CASSIPGLAGNEQFF.

This chain uses TRBV29-1 with TRBJ2-7; tentatively, D is TRBD1 (5 bases). The germline V gene encodes CDR1 SQVTM and CDR2 ANQGSEA. CDR3 length: 14 amino acids. V gave up 2 bases and J gave up 2 bases, with 13 bases separating them. The CDR3 loop is CSVEQLDRPYEQYF. The CDR3 region has the DNA TGCAGCGTTGAACAACTCGACAGACCCTACGAGCAGTACTTC.

This clone was observed a few times. The chain combines TRBV7-2 with TRBJ2-1, with D possibly TRBD1 on 6 matching bases. Per germline, CDR1 SGHTA and CDR2 FQGNSA. Trimming removed 1 base from V and 10 bases from J, with 8 bases in between. The length of the CDR3 is 12 residues. CDR3 region: CASSLGGTEQFF. For the CDR3, the DNA is TGTGCCAGCAGCTTAGGTGGGACAGAGCAGTTCTTC.

This clone was seen a few times. The genes are TRBV5-1 and TRBJ2-3; the match to TRBD1 covers 8 bases. This CDR3 region has 16 residues. The J segment lost 1 base and the V segment lost 0 bases, leaving 4 bases of the junction unmatched. Germline-derived CDR1 and CDR2 are SGHRS and YFSETQ. The DNA of the CDR3 is TGCGCCAGCAGCTTGGGACAGGGGTCACGCACAGATACGCAGTATTTT. Amino acids: CASSLGQGSRTDTQYF.